What follows are 27 T cell receptor beta chains derived from one specimen sequenced in a study of T cell responses to AZD1222 COVID-19 vaccine (dated by TCRdb to the early 2020s). The library was built by means of the immunoSEQ multiplex PCR assay. The clones in this table, taken by TCRdb from immuneACCESS, are in-frame only. Not every clone is retained; where verified, under half of the shortfall comes from an unresolved V gene, and the cause of the rest is unknown. The sample table lists more than 95,000 clones, more than 70% of them with a count of one. The top ten hold 17% of the sample. What the time point label conveys for this sample: about 28 days (+/-7) after the second vaccine dose. The sequencing used peripheral blood, collected 28 days after the second AZD1222 dose. Receptors were obtained from an adult who received the AZD1222 COVID-19 vaccine.

This rearrangement joins TRBV6-2 or TRBV6-3 to TRBJ2-4; D unclear. The V end lost 2 bases, the J end lost 7 bases, and 15 bases lay between the germline ends. The V gene's germline CDR1 is MNHEY and CDR2 SVGEGT. The CDR3 is 15 residues long. The CDR3 here is CASSYPPDSGNIQYF. Written as DNA, the CDR3 is TGTGCCAGCAGTTACCCCCCAGATAGTGGGAACATTCAGTACTTC.

This rearrangement joins TRBV5-5 to TRBJ2-1; tentative D call: TRBD1 (5 bases). The CDR3 is made up of 14 amino acids. Trimming shortened V by 0 bases and J by 4 bases, and 8 bases separated the two germline ends. Germline lookup yields CDR1 SGHKS and CDR2 YYEKEE (reference sequence). CDR3 sequence: CASSLDDRYNEQFF. CDR3 DNA sequence: TGTGCCAGCAGCTTGGACGACAGATACAATGAGCAGTTCTTC.

The chain is built from TRBV18 and TRBJ1-1, with 7 bases fitting TRBD1. The CDR3 extends over 13 amino acids. With 5 bases clipped from V and 3 bases from J, the junction kept 3 bases outside the gene matches. Looked up from germline, CDR1 is KGHSH and CDR2 is LQKENI. CDR3: CASSSQGDTEAFF. The CDR3 DNA is TGTGCCAGCTCATCGCAGGGGGACACTGAAGCTTTCTTT. The entire variable domain, with the rest obtained from reference TRBV18 and TRBJ1-1, is as follows: NAGVMQNPRHLVRRRGQEARLRCSPMKGHSHVYWYRQLPEEGLKFMVYLQKENIIDESGMPKERFSAEFPKEGPSILRIQQVVRGDSAAYFCASSSQGDTEAFFGQGTRLTVV.

This chain uses TRBV24-1 with TRBJ1-1; no reliable D call. Between the trimmed V and J ends, which lost 7 bases and 1 base, there was a span of 9 bases. CDR1 and CDR2 from the germline V gene are KGHDR and SFDVKD. The CDR3 has 13 residues. The DNA of the CDR3 is TGTGCCACCAGCTCGGCAGGGAACACTGAAGCTTTCTTT. It translates to CATSSAGNTEAFF.

The chain links TRBV27 to TRBJ2-7; D tentatively reads TRBD1 or TRBD2 (5 bases each). Germline V gene sequence: CDR1 MNHEY, CDR2 SMNVEV (reference sequence). The ends were cut back, 4 bases at V and 3 bases at J, with 19 bases in the middle. This CDR3 contains 16 residues. The CDR3 loop is CASSSPRDGRHYEQYF. For the CDR3, the DNA is TGTGCCAGCAGTTCCCCTCGGGACGGCCGACACTACGAGCAGTACTTC.

This sequence joins TRBV18 and TRBJ2-7; 11 bases fit TRBD2. The CDR3 contains 14 residues. The trim removed 5 bases at V and 6 bases at J, leaving 6 bases unmatched. Germline CDR1 KGHSH, CDR2 LQKENI. For the CDR3, the DNA is TGTGCCAGCTCAGCTATAGCGGGAGGGGGCGAGCAGTACTTC. It codes for CASSAIAGGGEQYF. The full variable domain, completed using reference TRBV18 and TRBJ2-7, is NAGVMQNPRHLVRRRGQEARLRCSPMKGHSHVYWYRQLPEEGLKFMVYLQKENIIDESGMPKERFSAEFPKEGPSILRIQQVVRGDSAAYFCASSAIAGGGEQYFGPGTRLTVT.

The chain recombines TRBV7-3 with TRBJ2-1; D remains ambiguous. The ends were cut back, 5 bases at V and 0 bases at J, with 11 bases in the middle. Germline V gives CDR1 SGHTA, CDR2 FQGTGA. The CDR3 runs 15 residues. The CDR3 spells CASSANLRSYNEQFF. The CDR3 bases are TGTGCCAGCAGCGCGAACCTGCGCTCCTACAATGAGCAGTTCTTC.

The rearrangement uses TRBV20-1 and TRBJ1-2; D uncertain. Germline lookup yields CDR1 DFQATT and CDR2 SNEGSKA (reference sequence). The length of the CDR3 is 12 residues. Trimming stripped 3 bases from V and 5 bases from J, with 10 bases between. The CDR3 nucleotides read TGCAGTGCTAGTCCGGAGGATTATGGCTACACCTTC. It codes for CSASPEDYGYTF.

The J gene is TRBJ1-2, the V gene TRBV7-9; D is unresolved. V lost 1 base, J lost 2 bases, and 8 bases lay in between. This CDR3 contains 14 residues. In germline, CDR1 is SEHNR, CDR2 FQNEAQ (reference sequence). CDR3 region: CASSLDPANYGYTF. CDR3 nucleotides: TGTGCCAGCAGCTTAGACCCCGCCAACTATGGCTACACCTTC.

CDR3 sequence reads: CASSTRGDGVTDTQYF. The CDR3, as DNA: TGTGCCAGCAGCACGCGCGGTGACGGGGTCACAGATACGCAGTATTTT. The rearrangement links TRBV9 to TRBJ2-3; TRBD2 is a possible D gene (5 bases). This CDR3 region has 16 residues. CDR1 and CDR2 (germline): SGDLS, YYNGEE. V lost 4 bases to trimming and J lost 2 bases, with 17 bases between them.

The chain carries TRBV14 and TRBJ2-1; 7 bases line up with TRBD1. With 0 bases clipped from V and 4 bases from J, the junction kept 3 bases outside the gene matches. CDR3 size: 15 residues. Germline assignment: CDR1 SGHDN and CDR2 FVKESK. The CDR3 DNA reads as TGTGCCAGCAGCCAAGACCAGGGGGTTTACAATGAGCAGTTCTTC. It codes for CASSQDQGVYNEQFF. Full variable domain (remainder filled in from reference TRBV14 and TRBJ2-1): EAGVTQFPSHSVIEKGQTVTLRCDPISGHDNLYWYRRVMGKEIKFLLHFVKESKQDESGMPNNRFLAERTGGTYSTLKVQPAELEDSGVYFCASSQDQGVYNEQFFGPGTRLTVL.

The V call is TRBV7-9, the J call TRBJ2-1; D call uncertain. The V end was cut by 6 bases, the J end by 8 bases, with 8 bases between. The CDR3 loop spans 11 amino acids. From germline, CDR1 is SEHNR and CDR2 FQNEAQ (reference sequence). CDR3 protein: CASSELDEQFF. The CDR3 region has the DNA TGTGCCAGCAGTGAGCTCGATGAGCAGTTCTTC.

The chain has TRBV7-2 and TRBJ2-1, with 12 nucleotides matching TRBD2. CDR3 length equals 17 residues. The ends lost 2 bases at V and 6 bases at J; junction bases unmatched: 8. The V gene's germline CDR1 is SGHTA and CDR2 FQGNSA. The CDR3 DNA reads as TGTGCCAGCAGCTTATTTATCCTAGCGGGGGGGCCCAATGAGCAGTTCTTC. This encodes CASSLFILAGGPNEQFF. Variable domain in full (rest from reference TRBV7-2 and TRBJ2-1): GAGVSQSPSNKVTEKGKDVELRCDPISGHTALYWYRQSLGQGLEFLIYFQGNSAPDKSGLPSDRFSAERTGGSVSTLTIQRTQQEDSAVYLCASSLFILAGGPNEQFFGPGTRLTVL.

The chain combines TRBV5-5 with TRBJ1-5; a weak D match, TRBD1 (6 bases). V shed 0 bases and J shed 7 bases, with 17 bases lying between them. Germline V gives CDR1 SGHKS, CDR2 YYEKEE (reference sequence). CDR3 length: 16 residues. CDR3 in amino acids: CASSLAPGTPVQPQHF. CDR3 nucleotide sequence: TGTGCCAGCAGCTTGGCTCCCGGGACACCAGTCCAGCCCCAGCATTTT. Variable domain in full (rest from reference TRBV5-5 and TRBJ1-5): DAGVTQSPTHLIKTRGQQVTLRCSPISGHKSVSWYQQVLGQGPQFIFQYYEKEERGRGNFPDRFSARQFPNYSSELNVNALLLGDSALYLCASSLAPGTPVQPQHFGDGTRLSIL.

This clone was found a few times. The chain combines TRBV7-2 with TRBJ1-3; D may be TRBD1 (6 bases). The ends were cut back, 4 bases at V and 7 bases at J, with 17 bases in the middle. Germline V CDR1 and CDR2: SGHTA, FQGNSA. CDR3 length equals 15 residues. CDR3 DNA sequence: TGTGCCAGCAGCTCTCTGACAGGATATGGGAACACCATATATTTT. This codes for CASSSLTGYGNTIYF.

This clone was seen just once. The chain recombines TRBV7-2 with TRBJ2-2, with TRBD1 matching 10 bases. V lost 3 bases to trimming and J lost 4 bases; unmatched junction nucleotides: 2. The germline V gene encodes CDR1 SGHTA and CDR2 FQGNSA. The CDR3 spans 15 residues. The CDR3 reads CASSFRTGGTGELFF. DNA for the CDR3: TGTGCCAGCAGCTTTAGGACAGGGGGCACCGGGGAGCTGTTTTTT.

V usage is TRBV23-1 and J usage is TRBJ2-2, with D possibly being TRBD1 (5 bases). TRBV23-1 is an ORF for which the function is uncertain. The CDR3 totals 16 residues. V lost 3 bases to trimming and J lost 4 bases, with 15 bases between them. CDR3 nucleotide sequence: TGCGCCAGCAGTCAGTTCAGGGTAACGGGCACCGGGGAGCTGTTTTTT. Amino acid sequence: CASSQFRVTGTGELFF.

The CDR3 coding sequence is TGCGCCAGCAGCTTAGCCGGGAGGGACGAAAAACTGTTTTTT. It translates to CASSLAGRDEKLFF. This chain links TRBV5-1 with TRBJ1-4, with D perhaps matching TRBD1 (5 bases). V lost 2 bases, J lost 8 bases, and 13 bases lay in between. This CDR3 contains 14 residues. Germline CDR1 reads SGHRS; CDR2 reads YFSETQ.

This rearrangement joins TRBV12-3 or TRBV12-4 to TRBJ2-7; tentatively, D is TRBD2 (6 bases). V gave up 5 bases and J gave up 6 bases, with 14 bases separating them. CDR3 length: 13 amino acids. The CDR3 protein is CASSPGLLSEQYF. DNA of the CDR3: TGTGCCAGCAGTCCGGGACTCTTAAGCGAGCAGTACTTC.

This clone was observed once. This CDR3 reads CASSSTKTGAFDEQFF. The CDR3 region has the DNA TGTGCCAGCAGCTCCACAAAGACAGGGGCCTTCGATGAGCAGTTCTTC. The rearrangement uses TRBV5-4 and TRBJ2-1; 8 bases are shared with TRBD1. The V segment lost 3 bases and the J segment 8 bases; nucleotides outside the gene matches: 13. Germline assignment: CDR1 SGHNT and CDR2 YYREEE (reference sequence). This CDR3 contains 16 residues.

This clone was seen just once. The chain recombines TRBV3-1 (or the pseudogene TRBV3-2) with TRBJ1-5; D remains ambiguous. Looked up from germline, CDR1 is LGHDT and CDR2 is YNNKEL (reference sequence). The V and J ends lost 0 bases and 6 bases respectively, with 6 bases between them. This CDR3 is built from 13 residues. Written as DNA, the CDR3 is TGTGCCAGCAGCCAAGATCGCGTTCAGCCCCAGCATTTT. Its translation is CASSQDRVQPQHF.

This clone was seen only a few times. The chain carries TRBV7-9 and TRBJ2-1, with TRBD1 matching over 11 bases. The CDR3 is 15 amino acids. From germline, CDR1 is SEHNR and CDR2 FQNEAQ (reference sequence). The junction had 1 base not matched to a gene; V was cut back by 4 bases and J by 2 bases. The CDR3 loop is CASSSGQGAYNEQFF. DNA of the CDR3: TGTGCCAGCAGCTCGGGACAGGGGGCCTACAATGAGCAGTTCTTC.

This clone was detected once. The chain is built from TRBV7-2 and TRBJ2-1, with 8 bases aligning to TRBD2. V dropped 2 bases and J dropped 3; count of bases not matched to a gene: 6. The CDR3 runs to 16 residues. Germline CDR1 and CDR2: SGHTA and FQGNSA. The CDR3 is CASSLLSSGGYNEQFF. The CDR3 bases are TGTGCCAGCAGCTTATTGTCGAGCGGGGGCTACAATGAGCAGTTCTTC.

This chain links TRBV5-4 with TRBJ2-1; D unclear. The CDR3 is 12 residues long. Trimming left V 0 bases short and J 7 bases short, with 5 bases between. The germline CDR1 and CDR2 sequences are SGHNT and YYREEE (reference sequence). The CDR3 coding sequence is TGTGCCAGCAGCTTGGTCGATAATGAGCAGTTCTTC. Its protein is CASSLVDNEQFF.

The chain combines TRBV10-3 with TRBJ2-1; the D gene is possibly TRBD2 (6 bases). The CDR3 is 14 residues long. V lost 4 bases, J lost 7 bases, and 14 bases lay in between. The germline V gene has CDR1 ENHRY and CDR2 SYGVKD. For the CDR3, the DNA is TGTGCCATCAGTGGACGGTTGGGGGGAAATGAGCAGTTCTTC. Its protein product is CAISGRLGGNEQFF.

The count of this clone is one. V is TRBV12-2 and J is TRBJ2-1; the table's D call, TRBD2, was not checked against the DNA. TRBV12-2 is labeled a pseudogene. The CDR3 is made up of 15 amino acids. The CDR3 DNA is TGTGCAAGTCGCTTAGTCCCGGGGACCTACAATGAGCAGTTCTTC. Translating it yields CASRLVPGTYNEQFF.

The J gene is TRBJ2-2, the V gene TRBV7-2, with 9 positions matching TRBD1. Germline CDR1 reads SGHTA; CDR2 reads FQGNSA. V gave up 5 bases and J gave up 3 bases; unmatched junction bases: 1. CDR3 size: 14 residues. The CDR3 is CASSRDRDTGELFF. In DNA, the CDR3 is TGTGCCAGCAGCAGGGACAGGGACACCGGGGAGCTGTTTTTT.